Shown below are 30 T cell receptor beta chains from a single sample sequenced in a study of CD8 T cells in ankylosing spondylitis (dated by TCRdb to 2017 to 2019). Library construction relied on 5' RACE. For sequencing, an Illumina HiSeq 2500 was employed. TCRdb reanalyzed the raw reads on its own, using fastp at Q25 for trimming and MiXCR for clone calling, and kept in-frame beta chains. Each CDR3 protein appears once, grouped with its most common genes and DNA. The sample records about 170,000 distinct CDR3 sequences, 15% to 20% of which are singletons. Of the sample, roughly 7.7% is held by the ten largest clones. The sample comprised blood, either unsorted or a sorted T cell fraction (not recorded which). All receptors derive from a male donor with ankylosing spondylitis or in good health (not recorded which).

This clonotype showed up many times. The rearrangement uses TRBV6-1 and TRBJ2-3; D ambiguous. Trimming stripped 5 bases from V and 6 bases from J, with 12 bases between. CDR1 and CDR2 from the germline V gene are MNHNS and SASEGT. The CDR3 spans 13 residues. DNA of the CDR3: TGTGCCAGCAGTCCCGGCCCGCGGGATACGCAGTATTTT. This sequence encodes CASSPGPRDTQYF.

The chain couples TRBV5-1 to TRBJ2-7; D remains ambiguous. This CDR3 region has 13 residues. Trimming took 3 bases from V and 1 from J, leaving 8 bases between them. Germline CDR1 reads SGHRS; CDR2 reads YFSETQ. The CDR3 region is CASSSTTSYEQYF. The CDR3 bases are TGCGCCAGCAGCTCGACAACTTCCTACGAGCAGTACTTC. The whole variable domain, remainder taken from reference TRBV5-1 and TRBJ2-7, is KAGVTQTPRYLIKTRGQQVTLSCSPISGHRSVSWYQQTPGQGLQFLFEYFSETQRNKGNFPGRFSGRQFSNSRSEMNVSTLELGDSALYLCASSSTTSYEQYFGPGTRLTVT.

V is TRBV2 and J is TRBJ2-1; TRBD1 matches at 9 bases. Germline CDR1 reads SNHLY; CDR2 reads FYNNEI. Losses at the gene ends were 5 bases for V and 1 base for J; bases not matched to a gene: 9. The CDR3 sequence is 17 residues long. The chain's CDR3 is CASSTGDRANSYNEQFF. CDR3 bases: TGTGCCAGCAGTACCGGGGACAGGGCAAATTCCTACAATGAGCAGTTCTTC.

This clonotype came up many times. The V gene is TRBV24-1, the J gene TRBJ1-2; no firm D call. Between the trimmed V and J ends, which lost 6 bases and 0 bases, there was a span of 10 bases. This CDR3 contains 14 residues. CDR1 is KGHDR, CDR2 SFDVKD, per germline. This CDR3 reads CATSRTGSNYGYTF. The CDR3 DNA is TGTGCCACCAGTCGGACCGGGTCTAACTATGGCTACACCTTC.

Many counts were recorded for this clonotype. The rearrangement uses TRBV5-1 and TRBJ1-2, with D unclear. V lost 1 base and J lost 6, with 10 bases in between. This CDR3 contains 13 residues. Germline V gene lookup returns CDR1 SGHRS and CDR2 YFSETQ. The CDR3 DNA reads TGCGCCAGCAGCTTGAGACCGTTCGATGGCTACACCTTC. Translating gives CASSLRPFDGYTF.

The chain has TRBV6-2 or TRBV6-3 and TRBJ2-2; D ambiguous. V was trimmed by 2 bases and J by 5 bases, leaving 9 bases between them. The CDR3 is 14 residues long. CDR1 and CDR2 (germline): MNHEY, SVGEGT. The CDR3 DNA reads TGTGCCAGCAGTTACGGGGTCCAGACCGGGGAGCTGTTTTTT. This encodes CASSYGVQTGELFF.

This chain uses TRBV6-2 or TRBV6-3 with TRBJ2-7; D is uncertain. Trimming shortened V by 5 bases and J by 1 base, and 6 bases separated the two germline ends. The germline CDR1 and CDR2 sequences are MNHEY and SVGEGT. CDR3 size: 12 residues. CDR3 in DNA: TGTGCCAGCAGTCGTGAGTCCTACGAGCAGTACTTC. It codes for CASSRESYEQYF.

The sample holds many counts of this clonotype. The rearrangement joins TRBV20-1 to TRBJ2-7; D perhaps matches TRBD1 (5 bases). CDR1 is DFQATT, CDR2 SNEGSKA, per germline (reference sequence). This CDR3 has 13 residues. V gave up 1 base and J gave up 0 bases, with 7 bases separating them. CDR3 amino acids: CSARVRGSYEQYF. The CDR3 DNA reads as TGCAGTGCTAGAGTTAGGGGCTCCTACGAGCAGTACTTC.

The J gene is TRBJ1-5, the V gene TRBV7-9; no definite D call. CDR3 length: 15 amino acids. The germline V gene has CDR1 SEHNR and CDR2 FQNEAQ (reference sequence). V gave up 1 base and J gave up 3 bases, with 10 bases separating them. CDR3 region: CASSLGNTNNQPQHF. The CDR3 region has the DNA TGTGCCAGCAGCTTAGGGAACACGAACAATCAGCCCCAGCATTTT.

In its sample, this clonotype was seen a few times. V is TRBV7-2 and J is TRBJ2-7, with TRBD2 matching over 11 bases. Germline trimming cut 5 bases from V and 0 bases from J; bases unmatched to any gene: 6. This CDR3 contains 16 residues. From germline, CDR1 is SGHTA and CDR2 FQGNSA. This chain's CDR3 is CASSPLGLAGSYEQYF. CDR3 DNA sequence: TGTGCCAGCAGCCCCCTCGGACTAGCGGGCTCCTACGAGCAGTACTTC.

The V and J genes are TRBV12-3 or TRBV12-4 and TRBJ2-1; unclear D gene. With 8 bases removed from V and 5 bases from J, the gap between germline ends came to 13 bases. The CDR3 is 13 residues long. CDR3 amino acids: CASSTLLNNEQFF. In DNA, the CDR3 is TGTGCCAGCTCCACCCTATTGAACAATGAGCAGTTCTTC.

The table lists this clonotype with many counts. The chain combines TRBV20-1 with TRBJ2-1; TRBD1 matches at 8 bases. The CDR3 has 12 amino acids. J gave up 12 bases and V 5 bases, and 9 bases lay outside the gene matches. Germline V CDR1 and CDR2: DFQATT, SNEGSKA (reference sequence). The CDR3 DNA follows: TGCAGTGCTGACAGGGGAGGAAGCGGGCAGTTCTTC. This sequence encodes CSADRGGSGQFF.

V gene TRBV20-1 combines with J gene TRBJ2-3; 7 bases map to TRBD1. V lost 3 bases and J lost 6; bases outside the gene matches: 6. Per the germline V gene, CDR1 is DFQATT and CDR2 is SNEGSKA (reference sequence). This CDR3 comprises 13 residues. The CDR3 reads CSASGRRGDTQYF. CDR3 DNA: TGCAGTGCTAGTGGACGCAGGGGGGATACGCAGTATTTT.

This clonotype was recorded at least ten times. V is TRBV12-3 or TRBV12-4 and J is TRBJ2-7; 9 bases are shared with TRBD2. Trimming at V came to 5 bases and at J to 3 bases, leaving 5 bases not matched to a gene. The CDR3 has 14 residues. DNA of the CDR3: TGTGCCAGCAGTCCAATTAGCGGGGGCTACGAGCAGTACTTC. Translation gives CASSPISGGYEQYF.

This clonotype was found many times. CDR3 in DNA: TGTGCCAGCAGTGAGGGTACTAGCGGTAGCTACAATGAGCAGTTCTTC. Translated: CASSEGTSGSYNEQFF. The gene calls are TRBV2 and TRBJ2-1, with 8 bases identical to TRBD2. Trimming at V came to 3 bases and at J to 3 bases, leaving 7 bases not matched to a gene. Per germline, CDR1 SNHLY and CDR2 FYNNEI. The CDR3 runs 16 residues.

This clonotype was recorded a few times. This chain joins TRBV7-8 and TRBJ2-5; 9 bases match TRBD1. After removal of 0 bases from V and 4 bases from J, the junction contained 12 bases not matched to a gene. The CDR3 length is 18 residues. Germline V CDR1 and CDR2: SGHVS, FQNEAQ. The CDR3 here is CASSLAPLRDRVGETQYF. CDR3 coding DNA: TGTGCCAGCAGCTTAGCGCCTCTCCGGGACAGGGTGGGAGAGACCCAGTACTTC.

This clonotype was seen at least ten times. In nucleotides, the CDR3 is TGTGCCACTACCAGTCAGGTCTACAATGAGCAGTTCTTC. This translates into CATTSQVYNEQFF. The J gene is TRBJ2-1, the V gene TRBV18; D gene unclear. CDR3 length: 13 residues. Germline V gives CDR1 KGHSH, CDR2 LQKENI. Trimming removed 10 bases at V and 3 bases at J, with 13 bases between. Full variable domain (missing parts from reference TRBV18 and TRBJ2-1): NAGVMQNPRHLVRRRGQEARLRCSPMKGHSHVYWYRQLPEEGLKFMVYLQKENIIDESGMPKERFSAEFPKEGPSILRIQQVVRGDSAAYFCATTSQVYNEQFFGPGTRLTVL.

This chain connects TRBV29-1 to TRBJ2-2; 9 bases match TRBD1. Looked up from germline, CDR1 is SQVTM and CDR2 is ANQGSEA. The CDR3 length is 14 residues. The junction had 5 bases not matched to a gene; V was cut back by 3 bases and J by 6 bases. The CDR3: CSVEEDRGSGELFF. As DNA, the CDR3 is TGCAGCGTTGAGGAGGACAGGGGCTCCGGGGAGCTGTTTTTT.

This clonotype came up many times. This chain links TRBV29-1 with TRBJ2-3; unclear D gene. Germline assignment: CDR1 SQVTM and CDR2 ANQGSEA. The V gene lost 3 bases and the J gene lost 0 bases, with 16 bases spanning the gap. The CDR3 totals 16 residues. The CDR3, as DNA: TGCAGCGTTGAGAAGAGAACGGCATTAAGCACAGATACGCAGTATTTT. It yields the protein CSVEKRTALSTDTQYF.

The chain is built from TRBV30 and TRBJ2-6; D gene uncertain. The germline V gene encodes CDR1 GTSNPN and CDR2 SVGIG (reference sequence). V was shortened by 2 bases and J by 3 bases, with 2 bases between the two germline ends. The CDR3 is 12 amino acids. As DNA, the CDR3 is TGTGCCTGGAGTTATGGGGCCAACGTCCTGACTTTC. Translated: CAWSYGANVLTF.

V and J are TRBV11-2 and TRBJ2-7, with D possibly TRBD1 on 6 matching bases. V gave up 2 bases and J gave up 0 bases, with 11 bases separating them. The germline CDR1 and CDR2 sequences are SGHAT and FQNNGV. The CDR3 has 15 residues. CDR3 DNA: TGTGCCAGCAGCTTACCTGGGACAAGCTCCTACGAGCAGTACTTC. Residues: CASSLPGTSSYEQYF.

This clonotype was detected only a few times. This rearrangement joins TRBV10-3 to TRBJ1-3; D is ambiguous. The germline V and J ends were trimmed by 6 bases and 0 bases, with 12 bases remaining between them. Germline CDR1 and CDR2: ENHRY and SYGVKD. The CDR3 has 15 amino acids. The CDR3 DNA reads TGTGCCATCAGCCGGAGCCTGAGCTCTGGAAACACCATATATTTT. Translation: CAISRSLSSGNTIYF.

The chain couples TRBV20-1 to TRBJ1-5; 7 bases match TRBD1. CDR1 is DFQATT, CDR2 SNEGSKA, per germline (reference sequence). V was pared by 6 bases and J by 0 bases, with 11 bases of the junction left unmatched. This CDR3 has 16 residues. This chain's CDR3 is CSATGTAPYSNQPQHF. CDR3 coding DNA: TGCAGTGCCACCGGGACAGCGCCGTATAGCAATCAGCCCCAGCATTTT.

This clonotype appeared once. The chain is built from TRBV5-1 and TRBJ2-7; D call uncertain. Between the trimmed V and J ends, which lost 0 bases and 3 bases, there was a span of 13 bases. Germline V CDR1 and CDR2: SGHRS, YFSETQ. The CDR3 totals 15 residues. The chain's CDR3 is CASSLALRGYYEQYF. Here the CDR3 DNA reads TGCGCCAGCAGCTTGGCTCTTCGTGGTTACTACGAGCAGTACTTC.

This clonotype has ten or more counts. The genes are TRBV5-1 and TRBJ2-7; D is undetermined. Germline V gives CDR1 SGHRS, CDR2 YFSETQ. The CDR3 sequence is 9 residues long. In DNA, the CDR3 is TGCGCCAGCAGCTCTCTAGTCAAGGTC. Its protein product is CASSSLVKV.

This clonotype was counted between two and nine times. The chain recombines TRBV11-2 with TRBJ2-7, with D unclear. Germline loops: CDR1 SGHAT, CDR2 FQNNGV. The germline V and J ends were trimmed by 5 bases and 4 bases, with 12 bases remaining between them. The CDR3 spans 13 residues. The CDR3 spells CASSAGRLYEQYF. CDR3 nucleotides: TGTGCCAGCAGCGCCGGACGGCTATACGAGCAGTACTTC.

A few counts support this clonotype. The rearrangement uses TRBV24-1 and TRBJ1-5, with a possible D match to TRBD1 (5 bases). This CDR3 is 13 amino acids long. Trimming took 7 bases from V and 2 from J, leaving 8 bases between them. Germline CDR1 and CDR2: KGHDR and SFDVKD. CDR3 amino acids: CATRGGGNQPQHF. CDR3 nucleotide sequence: TGTGCCACCAGGGGGGGAGGCAATCAGCCCCAGCATTTT.

This clonotype was found many times. V is TRBV12-3 or TRBV12-4 and J is TRBJ1-5; no definite D call. Deletions cut 6 bases from V and 1 base from J, with 10 bases between. The CDR3 spans 14 residues. CDR3 protein: CASSPTGSNQPQHF. In DNA form, the CDR3 reads TGTGCCAGCAGCCCCACGGGGAGCAATCAGCCCCAGCATTTT.

At least ten counts were recorded for this clonotype. This sequence joins TRBV12-3 or TRBV12-4 and TRBJ1-1; no definite D call. The CDR3 sequence is 10 residues long. V was cut by 6 bases and J by 9 bases, with 8 bases left in between. The CDR3 sequence: CASSPGQAFF. CDR3 in DNA: TGTGCCAGCAGCCCGGGCCAAGCTTTCTTT.

The genes are TRBV2 and TRBJ2-4; D uncertain. Germline assignment: CDR1 SNHLY and CDR2 FYNNEI. V lost 6 bases and J 0 bases, leaving 21 bases between the germline ends. The CDR3 is 18 residues long. This chain's CDR3 is CASRAIPGFETAKNIQYF. CDR3 bases: TGTGCCAGCAGGGCTATCCCCGGGTTCGAGACAGCCAAAAACATTCAGTACTTC.